This passage covers 26 T cell receptor beta chains from one sample sequenced in a study of early T cells in non-severe SARS-CoV-2 infection. TCRdb reanalysed the 5' RACE reads using MiXCR and keeps one entry per CDR3 protein. The data contain some 66,000 distinct CDR3 sequences, around 13% of them singletons. The sequenced sample consisted of whole blood. The receptors stem from an adult who was a healthcare worker with PCR-confirmed SARS-CoV-2 infection or an uninfected control (not recorded which).

This chain connects TRBV28 to TRBJ2-6, with D uncertain. CDR1 is MDHEN, CDR2 SYDVKM, per germline. V was cut by 5 bases and J by 6 bases, with 14 bases left in between. This CDR3 comprises 15 residues. The chain's CDR3 is CASSAFDRAANVLTF. CDR3 bases: TGTGCCAGCAGTGCCTTTGACCGGGCGGCCAACGTCCTGACTTTC.

The chain couples TRBV27 to TRBJ1-3; TRBD1 might be the D (6 bases). CDR3 length equals 14 residues. V gave up 2 bases and J gave up 9 bases, with 14 bases separating them. Germline V gives CDR1 MNHEY, CDR2 SMNVEV (reference sequence). The CDR3 region has the DNA TGTGCCAGCAGTTTACGGCGGCAGGGGTCCACCATATATTTT. Protein sequence: CASSLRRQGSTIYF.

DNA for the CDR3: TGTGCCAGCAGATACTTGAATCAGCCCCAGCATTTT. This sequence encodes CASRYLNQPQHF. The rearrangement joins TRBV12-3 or TRBV12-4 to TRBJ1-5; no clear D. CDR3 size: 12 residues. V lost 6 bases and J lost 4, with 7 bases in between.

At least ten counts were recorded for this clonotype. The CDR3: CSVEGLSSYNEQFF. In DNA, the CDR3 is TGCAGCGTTGAAGGGTTGAGCTCCTACAATGAGCAGTTCTTC. The chain uses TRBV29-1 and TRBJ2-1, with D unclear. V was clipped by 1 base and J by 0 bases, with 7 bases between them. Germline CDR1 reads SQVTM; CDR2 reads ANQGSEA. The CDR3 extends over 14 amino acids.

This clonotype was observed a few times. The chain recombines TRBV6-1 with TRBJ1-5; D perhaps matches TRBD1 (6 bases). The CDR3 is made up of 14 amino acids. Trimming stripped 4 bases from V and 6 bases from J, with 13 bases between. Germline CDR1 and CDR2: MNHNS and SASEGT. CDR3 DNA: TGTGCCAGCAGTGCCAATACGGGGGCTCAGCCCCAGCATTTT. Translation gives CASSANTGAQPQHF.

This clonotype has ten or more counts. The gene calls are TRBV27 and TRBJ2-7, with a possible D match to TRBD1 (5 bases). V was shortened by 4 bases and J by 0 bases, with 7 bases between the two germline ends. CDR1 is MNHEY and CDR2 is SMNVEV in the germline V gene (reference sequence). CDR3 length equals 13 residues. The CDR3 DNA sequence: TGTGCCAGCAGTTGGGGCGGCTCCTACGAGCAGTACTTC. Protein: CASSWGGSYEQYF.

This clonotype was detected only a few times. The J gene is TRBJ2-7, the V gene TRBV25-1; 8 nucleotides agree with TRBD2. Germline-derived CDR1 and CDR2 are MGHDK and SYGVNS. This CDR3 has 12 residues. J gave up 10 bases and V 2 bases, and 4 bases lay outside the gene matches. The CDR3 DNA is TGTGCCAGCAGTGAAGGACTAGCTCGTCAGTACTTC. Translation gives CASSEGLARQYF.

Only a few counts were recorded for this clonotype. J is TRBJ1-5 and V is TRBV28, with D unresolved. V was clipped by 3 bases and J by 5 bases, with 14 bases between them. This CDR3 comprises 15 residues. The germline V gene has CDR1 MDHEN and CDR2 SYDVKM. The CDR3 nucleotides are TGTGCCAGCAGTTTGACGATCCCCACCGATCAGCCCCAGCATTTT. Its translation: CASSLTIPTDQPQHF.

This clonotype has a handful of counts. One end of the junction fails to match germline, which may point to a read error. In DNA form, the CDR3 reads TGCGCCAGCAGCCAAGATAGGAGCGAGCGGTTCTTC. Encoded protein: CASSQDRSERFF. This chain connects TRBV4-1 to TRBJ2-1; no reliable D call. Germline assignment: CDR1 MGHRA and CDR2 YSYEKL. The CDR3 consists of 12 residues.

This clonotype was observed many times. This chain links TRBV4-1 with TRBJ2-1; perhaps TRBD2 as D (6 bases). The CDR3 has 13 amino acids. The V end was cut by 1 base, the J end by 9 bases, with 10 bases between. The V gene's germline CDR1 is MGHRA and CDR2 YSYEKL. CDR3 in amino acids: CASSQGLVGEQFF. The CDR3 region has the DNA TGCGCCAGCAGCCAAGGACTAGTCGGTGAGCAGTTCTTC.

This clonotype was seen repeatedly, ten times or more. The chain joins TRBV5-1 to TRBJ2-2, with a tentative D call TRBD2 (6 bases). Germline V lookup: CDR1 SGHRS, CDR2 YFSETQ. The CDR3 loop spans 14 amino acids. V lost 7 bases and J lost 2, with 12 bases in between. CDR3 region: CASANSGNTGELFF. In nucleotides, the CDR3 is TGCGCCAGCGCGAATAGCGGAAACACCGGGGAGCTGTTTTTT.

The chain has TRBV2 and TRBJ2-5; TRBD1 agrees at 8 bases. V lost 5 bases, J lost 1 base, and 6 bases stayed unmatched. The CDR3 loop spans 15 amino acids. CDR1 is SNHLY and CDR2 is FYNNEI in the germline V gene. DNA of the CDR3: TGTGCCAGCAGTCGAGACAGGGGCCTCCAAGAGACCCAGTACTTC. This codes for CASSRDRGLQETQYF. Variable domain in full (rest from reference TRBV2 and TRBJ2-5): EPEVTQTPSHQVTQMGQEVILRCVPISNHLYFYWYRQILGQKVEFLVSFYNNEISEKSEIFDDQFSVERPDGSNFTLKIRSTKLEDSAMYFCASSRDRGLQETQYFGPGTRLLVL.

This clonotype was seen a handful of times. V and J are TRBV7-3 and TRBJ1-1; D remains unclear. V dropped 5 bases and J dropped 1 base, with 23 bases sitting between them. The CDR3 covers 18 residues. Germline V gene sequence: CDR1 SGHTA, CDR2 FQGTGA. The CDR3 nucleotides read TGTGCCAGCAGCCAAACAGCGACGGCCTTCTTTTCGAACACTGAAGCTTTCTTT. This sequence encodes CASSQTATAFFSNTEAFF.

This clonotype has more than one count but fewer than ten. This rearrangement joins TRBV28 to TRBJ2-3, with TRBD1 matching over 10 bases. The V segment lost 2 bases and the J segment 0 bases; nucleotides outside the gene matches: 11. The CDR3 has 19 amino acids. Germline V gene data show CDR1 as MDHEN and CDR2 as SYDVKM. The CDR3 sequence is CASSLRQGAPIQSTDTQYF. In DNA, the CDR3 is TGTGCCAGCAGTTTAAGACAGGGGGCGCCTATACAAAGCACAGATACGCAGTATTTT.

This clonotype was recorded a few times. The chain combines TRBV24-1 with TRBJ2-1; D uncertain. CDR3 length: 13 amino acids. Germline CDR1 is KGHDR and CDR2 is SFDVKD. V was trimmed by 1 base and J by 9 bases, leaving 9 bases between them. Here the CDR3 DNA reads TGTGCCACCAGTGATTTCAGCATGGGTGAGCAGTTCTTC. Amino acids: CATSDFSMGEQFF.

The V and J genes are TRBV28 and TRBJ2-7; 10 bases agree with TRBD1. Trimming took 7 bases from V and 5 from J; bases not matched to a gene: 14. This CDR3 is built from 16 residues. Germline CDR1 reads MDHEN; CDR2 reads SYDVKM. CDR3 sequence (DNA): TGTGCCAGCATGGGGCCCGGGACAGGGGAATTCGACGAGCAGTACTTC. Translated, it gives CASMGPGTGEFDEQYF.

The table lists this clonotype with many counts. The chain combines TRBV7-7 with TRBJ2-7; a possible D gene is TRBD1 (5 bases). V was shortened by 4 bases and J by 7 bases, with 14 bases between the two germline ends. The CDR3 length is 13 residues. Germline V gene lookup returns CDR1 SSHAT and CDR2 FNYEAQ (reference sequence). CDR3 in amino acids: CASSSSGLGEQYF. CDR3 nucleotides: TGTGCCAGCAGCTCGTCAGGGCTGGGAGAGCAGTACTTC.

V gene TRBV2 combines with J gene TRBJ2-3; the match to TRBD2 covers 12 bases. Trimming removed 3 bases from V and 0 bases from J; junction bases left unmatched: 4. CDR1 is SNHLY, CDR2 FYNNEI, per germline. CDR3 length: 17 residues. CDR3 in DNA: TGTGCCAGCAGTGAGGCTAGCGGGAGGGCTAGCACAGATACGCAGTATTTT. Protein product: CASSEASGRASTDTQYF.

This clonotype showed up just a few times. This chain uses TRBV11-1 with TRBJ2-2; D perhaps matches TRBD1 (5 bases). The CDR3 covers 14 residues. The V gene's germline CDR1 is SGHAT and CDR2 FQDESV (reference sequence). V shed 1 base and J shed 4 bases, with 7 bases lying between them. The CDR3 nucleotides are TGTGCCAGCAGCTTAGGAGACAGCACCGGGGAGCTGTTTTTT. This codes for CASSLGDSTGELFF. The full variable domain, in which reference TRBV11-1 and TRBJ2-2 provide the parts outside the CDR3, is EAEVAQSPRYKITEKSQAVAFWCDPISGHATLYWYRQILGQGPELLVQFQDESVVDDSQLPKDRFSAERLKGVDSTLKIQPAELGDSAMYLCASSLGDSTGELFFGEGSRLTVL.

V is TRBV29-1 and J is TRBJ2-7; a possible D gene is TRBD2 (6 bases). The ends were cut back, 5 bases at V and 0 bases at J, with 11 bases in the middle. CDR1 and CDR2 (germline): SQVTM, ANQGSEA. This CDR3 comprises 13 residues. The CDR3 sequence: CSVSGEDSYEQYF. CDR3 nucleotide sequence: TGCAGCGTTTCGGGGGAGGACTCCTACGAGCAGTACTTC.

This clonotype was seen only a few times. The V gene is TRBV29-1, the J gene TRBJ2-6; D could derive from TRBD1 or TRBD2 (5 bases each). CDR3 length: 14 amino acids. CDR1 is SQVTM, CDR2 ANQGSEA, per germline. Trimming took off 6 bases at V and 4 bases at J, with 13 bases between the two ends. CDR3 region: CSVGTGGGANVLTF. For the CDR3, the DNA is TGCAGCGTGGGGACGGGCGGAGGGGCCAACGTCCTGACTTTC.

The J gene is TRBJ2-7, the V gene TRBV7-2; 7 bases are a match to TRBD1. Germline V gene sequence: CDR1 SGHTA, CDR2 FQGNSA. CDR3 length equals 14 residues. After removal of 5 bases from V and 5 bases from J, the junction contained 9 bases not matched to a gene. CDR3 bases: TGTGCCAGCAGCATAACGACAGGGCCCAACGAGCAGTACTTC. Protein product: CASSITTGPNEQYF.

Turning to this clonotype: This could be a read error, since a much larger clone is one nucleotide away. The chain has TRBV24-1 and TRBJ1-1; no definite D call. The CDR3 is 13 amino acids. V was pared by 7 bases and J by 2 bases, with 10 bases between. Germline CDR1 KGHDR, CDR2 SFDVKD. The CDR3 is CATSSGRNTEAFF. The CDR3 DNA sequence: TGTGCCACCAGCTCAGGACGAAACACTGAAGCTTTCTTT.

This clonotype was counted ten times or more. The chain carries TRBV6-2 or TRBV6-3 and TRBJ2-6; weak D call: TRBD1 (5 bases). The V and J ends lost 1 base and 4 bases respectively, with 26 bases between them. The CDR3 is 21 residues long. Germline loops: CDR1 MNHEY, CDR2 SVGEGT. CDR3 region: CASSYFLGAPVPSLGANVLTF. DNA for the CDR3: TGTGCCAGCAGTTACTTCCTTGGGGCCCCGGTCCCATCTCTGGGGGCCAACGTCCTGACTTTC.

The table lists this clonotype with a few counts. The chain is built from TRBV6-4 and TRBJ1-2, with D unclear. CDR3 length equals 14 residues. The germline V gene encodes CDR1 MRHNA and CDR2 SNTAGT. The ends were cut back, 0 bases at V and 5 bases at J, with 10 bases in the middle. CDR3 residues: CASSDSTHSYGYTF. CDR3 nucleotide sequence: TGTGCCAGCAGTGACTCGACACACAGTTATGGCTACACCTTC.

The chain recombines TRBV19 with TRBJ2-7; 9 bases fit TRBD2. This CDR3 is 16 amino acids long. V lost 4 bases and J lost 0; bases outside the gene matches: 7. Germline V gene sequence: CDR1 LNHDA, CDR2 SQIVND (reference sequence). DNA for the CDR3: TGTGCCAGTAGTACCAAGACTAGCGGTAGCTCCTACGAGCAGTACTTC. It is translated as CASSTKTSGSSYEQYF.